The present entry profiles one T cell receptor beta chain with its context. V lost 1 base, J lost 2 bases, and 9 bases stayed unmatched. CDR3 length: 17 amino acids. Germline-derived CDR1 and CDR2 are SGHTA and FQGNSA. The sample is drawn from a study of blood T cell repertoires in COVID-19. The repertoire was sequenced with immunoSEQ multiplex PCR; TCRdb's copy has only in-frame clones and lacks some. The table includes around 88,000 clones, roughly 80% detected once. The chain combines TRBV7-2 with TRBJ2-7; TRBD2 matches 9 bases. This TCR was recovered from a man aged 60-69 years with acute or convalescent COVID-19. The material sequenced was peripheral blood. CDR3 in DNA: TGTGCCAGCAGCTTAGGAGGGGCTAGCGGGATCACCTACGAGCAGTACTTC. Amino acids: CASSLGGASGITYEQYF.